Listed below are T cell receptor beta chains from one sample, sequenced in a study of shared clonotypes between healthy human individuals. Produced via immunoSEQ multiplex PCR; TCRdb's table is partial and in-frame only. The repertoire holds a few million clones, with 90% to 96% as singletons. The material sequenced was naive CD4+ T cells sorted from blood. Every receptor here comes from a young man in good health. Both conserved end residues are part of each CDR3.

v_call cdr3_aa
TRBV5-4 CASSLLLLHEQYF
TRBV6-6 CASSYGGTTINQPQHF
TRBV6-5 CASTQGLNTEAFF
TRBV18 CASSPGAQETQYF
TRBV21-1 CASSSPEHPHWPQHF
TRBV11-2 CASSLGGTSGSYEQYF
TRBV7-2 CASSRTTGRNIQYF
TRBV9 CASSVEGNSSPLHF
TRBV9 CASSTFGQGGETQYF
TRBV6-5 CASSYSISGNTIYF